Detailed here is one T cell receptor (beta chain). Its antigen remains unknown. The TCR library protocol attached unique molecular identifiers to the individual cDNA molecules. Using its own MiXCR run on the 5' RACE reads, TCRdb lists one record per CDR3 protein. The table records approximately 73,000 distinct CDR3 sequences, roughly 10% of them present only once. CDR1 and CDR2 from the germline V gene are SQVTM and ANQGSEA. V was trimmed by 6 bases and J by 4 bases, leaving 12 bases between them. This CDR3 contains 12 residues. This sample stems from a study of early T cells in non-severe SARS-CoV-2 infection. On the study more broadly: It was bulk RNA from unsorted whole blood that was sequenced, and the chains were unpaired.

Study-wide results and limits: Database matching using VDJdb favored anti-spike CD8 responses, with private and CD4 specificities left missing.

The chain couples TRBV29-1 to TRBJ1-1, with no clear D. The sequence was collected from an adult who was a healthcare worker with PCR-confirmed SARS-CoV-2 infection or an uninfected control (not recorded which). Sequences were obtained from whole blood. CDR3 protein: CSVVIIATEAFF. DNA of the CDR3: TGCAGCGTCGTCATCATAGCCACTGAAGCTTTCTTT.